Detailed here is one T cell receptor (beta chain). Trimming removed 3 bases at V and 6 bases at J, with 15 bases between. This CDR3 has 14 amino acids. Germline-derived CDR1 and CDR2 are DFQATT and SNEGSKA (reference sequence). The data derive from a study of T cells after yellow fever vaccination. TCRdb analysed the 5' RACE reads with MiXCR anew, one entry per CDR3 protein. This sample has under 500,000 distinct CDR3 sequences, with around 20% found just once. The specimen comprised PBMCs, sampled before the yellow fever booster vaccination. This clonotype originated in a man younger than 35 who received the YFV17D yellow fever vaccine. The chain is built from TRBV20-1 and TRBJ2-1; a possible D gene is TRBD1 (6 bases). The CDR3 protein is CSASSPDSPNEQFF. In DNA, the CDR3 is TGCAGTGCTAGCTCCCCGGACAGTCCCAATGAGCAGTTCTTC.